The present T cell receptor beta chain was sequenced within a study of blood T cell repertoires in COVID-19. Assignments of participants to cohorts depended upon their own reported clinical history. Assay: immunoSEQ multiplex PCR; the TCRdb copy retains only in-frame clones and omits some. The data contain fewer than 400,000 clones, 80% to 90% of them seen just once; the ten biggest clones take up 8.5% to 10%. The CDR3 runs to 15 residues. V lost 1 base to trimming and J lost 2 bases, with 12 bases between them. Germline-derived CDR1 and CDR2 are SGHAT and FQNNGV. This TCR was recovered from a woman aged 18-30 years who had recovered from COVID-19. Sequenced: PBMCs or T cells enriched from blood (not recorded which). V gene TRBV11-2 combines with J gene TRBJ2-7, with a tentative D call TRBD2 (6 bases). CDR3 DNA sequence: TGTGCCAGCAGCTTAGGGGGGACTTTAGCCTACGAGCAGTACTTC. This codes for CASSLGGTLAYEQYF.